What follows is one TCR beta chain and its context. No antigen is known for it. This CDR3 is also generated by other DNA sequences in the sample. The source of the sample is a study of shared clonotypes between healthy human individuals. The overall study: Each donor's CD4 naive and CD4 memory cells filled three plates apiece, CD8 naive two, and CD8 memory one.

Regarding the study as a whole: Between four donors, naive CD4 clonotypes were shared at a level of about 5%.

Germline V lookup: CDR1 MDHEN, CDR2 SYDVKM. The V and J ends lost 5 bases and 5 bases respectively, with 6 bases between them. CDR3 length equals 12 residues. At a deep level, the assay was run. Generated by immunoSEQ multiplex PCR, the TCRdb table keeps only in-frame clones and is missing some. This sample yields 2,500,000 or so clones, of which 85% to 95% are seen a single time; about 0.41% belongs to the top ten. This chain joins TRBV28 and TRBJ2-2; no reliable D call. The TCR originated in a man aged 18 to 29 in good health. Some clones in this sample may be carry-over from other donors' samples. What was sequenced was naive CD4+ T cells from PBMCs. The subset is: CD45RA+ positively selected. CDR3: CASSTPTGELFF. The DNA of the CDR3 is TGTGCCAGCAGTACGCCAACCGGGGAGCTGTTTTTT.